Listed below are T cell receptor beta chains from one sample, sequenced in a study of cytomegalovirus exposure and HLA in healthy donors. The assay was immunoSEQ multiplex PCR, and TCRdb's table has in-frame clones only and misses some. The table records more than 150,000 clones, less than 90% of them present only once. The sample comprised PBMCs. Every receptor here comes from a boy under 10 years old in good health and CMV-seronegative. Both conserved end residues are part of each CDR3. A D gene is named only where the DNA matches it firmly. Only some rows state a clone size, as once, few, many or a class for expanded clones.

CDR3 DNA: TGTGCCAGCAGCAGACTAGCGGGAGCGCGGAACGAGCAGTACTTC; CDR3 protein: CASSRLAGARNEQYF; V gene: TRBV6-5; D gene: TRBD2; J gene: TRBJ2-7; clone size: once
CDR3 DNA: TGTGCCAGCAGCTCCCTATCTAGCGGGACAGTCTACGAGCAGTACTTC; CDR3 protein: CASSSLSSGTVYEQYF; V gene: TRBV7-2; D gene: TRBD2; J gene: TRBJ2-7; clone size: .
CDR3 DNA: TGCGCCAGCAGTGAGAACGACAGTAATCAGCCCCAGCATTTT; CDR3 protein: CASSENDSNQPQHF; V gene: TRBV10-2; D gene: .; J gene: TRBJ1-5; clone size: .
CDR3 DNA: TGTGCCAGCAGTGACGGGGAGGACACTGAAGCTTTCTTT; CDR3 protein: CASSDGEDTEAFF; V gene: TRBV2; D gene: .; J gene: TRBJ1-1; clone size: .
CDR3 DNA: TGTGCCATCAGCCTAGACAGGGACTCCTACGAGCAGTACTTC; CDR3 protein: CAISLDRDSYEQYF; V gene: TRBV10-3; D gene: TRBD1; J gene: TRBJ2-7; clone size: .
CDR3 DNA: TGTGCCTGGAGTGTACAGGATTGGGAGACCCAGTACTTC; CDR3 protein: CAWSVQDWETQYF; V gene: TRBV30; D gene: .; J gene: TRBJ2-5; clone size: once
CDR3 DNA: TGTGCCAGCAGCGCTAGCACAGATACGCAGTATTTT; CDR3 protein: CASSASTDTQYF; V gene: TRBV9; D gene: .; J gene: TRBJ2-3; clone size: .
CDR3 DNA: TGTGCCAGCAGGTTGGGAGTCTACAATGAGCAGTTCTTC; CDR3 protein: CASRLGVYNEQFF; V gene: TRBV13; D gene: .; J gene: TRBJ2-1; clone size: .
CDR3 DNA: TGCGCCAGCAGCTTGGAGCAAATCTCTGGGGCCAACGTCCTGACTTTC; CDR3 protein: CASSLEQISGANVLTF; V gene: TRBV5-1; D gene: .; J gene: TRBJ2-6; clone size: once
CDR3 DNA: TGCGCCAGCAGCCAAGTAATCTCTGAGCGGAGACGAGACGAGCAGTACTTC; CDR3 protein: CASSQVISERRRDEQYF; V gene: TRBV4-1; D gene: .; J gene: TRBJ2-7; clone size: .
CDR3 DNA: TGCGCCAGCAAGAGGGACAGGGGCGTTGTAAAGTGGAACACTGAAGCTTTCTTT; CDR3 protein: CASKRDRGVVKWNTEAFF; V gene: TRBV5-1; D gene: TRBD1; J gene: TRBJ1-1; clone size: .